Only a few counts were recorded for the clone carrying this T cell receptor beta chain. This sample was included in a study of radiation and T cells in renal cell carcinoma. This sample's time point: blood 4 weeks post-SBRT, at nephrectomy. Treatment defined: 15 Gy SBRT to primary tumor, nephrectomy 4 weeks later. Germline V gene lookup returns CDR1 SGHRS and CDR2 YFSETQ. V dropped 3 bases and J dropped 10; count of bases not matched to a gene: 8. The CDR3 contains 15 residues. Produced via immunoSEQ multiplex PCR; TCRdb's table is partial and in-frame only. The sample shows roughly 64,000 clones, about 83% of them seen only once.

Sequences were derived from blood, sampled from a patient whose treatment included radiotherapy and nephrectomy. The sequence was collected from a man in his 60s with renal cell carcinoma. The rearrangement links TRBV5-1 to TRBJ2-2, with 11 nucleotides matching TRBD2. CDR3 sequence reads: CASSSATSGVKELFF. CDR3 DNA: TGCGCCAGCAGCTCGGCGACTAGCGGGGTAAAGGAGCTGTTTTTT.